This T cell receptor beta chain was sequenced in a study of blood T cell repertoires in COVID-19. The overall study: The samples span acute and convalescent COVID-19 from the United States, Italy and Spain. T cells, B-cell-depleted T cells, or PBMCs provided the cDNA or gDNA that served as material.

The V end lost 7 bases, the J end lost 7 bases, and 14 bases lay between the germline ends. The CDR3 has 13 amino acids. In the source study's methods: Estimates of nucleated cell counts were drawn from the amplification of reference gene primers. Clones were sequenced by immunoSEQ multiplex PCR, and TCRdb holds only the in-frame ones, with some missing. The V and J calls and clone size are taken from that table; D and trimming were inferred from the DNA. The data show fewer than 150,000 clones, with 70% to 80% seen just once and about 2.3% held by the top ten. The sequencing sample was made of peripheral blood. This chain uses TRBV12-3 or TRBV12-4 with TRBJ1-3, with D maybe TRBD1 (5 bases). The sequence came from a man aged 45-60 years with acute or convalescent COVID-19. The CDR3 reads CASTPMEGNTIYF. CDR3 nucleotides: TGTGCCAGCACCCCTATGGAGGGGAACACCATATATTTT.